The next 9 T cell receptor beta chains were all read from a single sample in a study of resident and recirculating memory T cells in vitiligo (dated by TCRdb to 2016 to 2018). The library was made by the immunoSEQ multiplex PCR assay. The table comes from immuneACCESS by way of TCRdb, which keeps in-frame sequences with V and J called. Part of the clones is missing from these tables; in studies checked, under half for an unresolved V gene and the rest for unknown reasons. For this sample there are roughly 40,000 clones; 92% appear just once. 4.5% of the sample belongs to the ten largest clones. The sample consisted of blood. Source of these receptors: a male donor with vitiligo.

The chain uses TRBV4-3 and TRBJ1-1; D not resolved. The germline V gene has CDR1 LGHNA and CDR2 YSLEER. The germline V and J ends were trimmed by 1 base and 1 base, with 7 bases remaining between them. The CDR3 is made up of 14 amino acids. CDR3 sequence (DNA): TGCGCCAGCAGCCAAGTGGGAGGGAACACTGAAGCTTTCTTT. This sequence encodes CASSQVGGNTEAFF.

The chain has TRBV5-1 and TRBJ1-1; no reliable D call. The CDR3 consists of 14 residues. Trimming took off 6 bases at V and 4 bases at J, with 16 bases between the two ends. CDR1 SGHRS and CDR2 YFSETQ come from the germline V gene. CDR3 residues: CASTSGFSGTEAFF. DNA for the CDR3: TGCGCCAGCACTTCGGGGTTTTCTGGCACTGAAGCTTTCTTT.

Here the CDR3 DNA reads TGTGCCAGCAGTATACTCCGGGACACCGTAAGCACAGATACGCAGTATTTT. It codes for CASSILRDTVSTDTQYF. J is TRBJ2-3 and V is TRBV2; D is possibly TRBD1 (6 bases). V lost 5 bases to trimming and J lost 0 bases, with 18 bases between them. The CDR3 spans 17 residues. Germline CDR1 is SNHLY and CDR2 is FYNNEI.

This clone has a single count. The chain links TRBV19 to TRBJ2-2; 11 nucleotides align to TRBD1. The junction had 3 bases not matched to a gene; V was cut back by 1 base and J by 2 bases. CDR3 length: 17 residues. Germline V CDR1 and CDR2: LNHDA, SQIVND (reference sequence). The CDR3 DNA reads TGTGCCAGTAGTATAGCCCGGACAGGGGGCAACACCGGGGAGCTGTTTTTT. Its translation is CASSIARTGGNTGELFF.

This chain links TRBV5-1 with TRBJ2-1, with a possible D match to TRBD2 (5 bases). The CDR3 runs to 15 residues. Germline V gene data show CDR1 as SGHRS and CDR2 as YFSETQ. Trimming stripped 0 bases from V and 1 base from J, with 8 bases between. The DNA for the CDR3 is TGCGCCAGCAGCTTGGCTGCGGGTTCCTACAATGAGCAGTTCTTC. Translation: CASSLAAGSYNEQFF.

The chain links TRBV7-9 to TRBJ2-3; no clear D gene. Germline assignment: CDR1 SEHNR and CDR2 FQNEAQ (reference sequence). Trimming stripped 5 bases from V and 6 bases from J, with 18 bases between. The CDR3 contains 15 residues. The DNA of the CDR3 is TGTGCCAGCAGCCCTGGCACCATTTTGCGGGATACGCAGTATTTT. This translates into CASSPGTILRDTQYF. Together with reference TRBV7-9 and TRBJ2-3, the CDR3 gives the full variable domain: DTGVSQNPRHKITKRGQNVTFRCDPISEHNRLYWYRQTLGQGPEFLTYFQNEAQLEKSRLLSDRFSAERPKGSFSTLEIQRTEQGDSAMYLCASSPGTILRDTQYFGPGTRLTVL.

The chain joins TRBV4-3 to TRBJ2-1, with 15 nucleotides matching TRBD2. Germline values: CDR1 LGHNA, CDR2 YSLEER. After removal of 1 base from V and 4 bases from J, the junction contained 5 bases not matched to a gene. The CDR3 sequence is 18 residues long. The CDR3 sequence: CASSQGTSGGAVYNEQFF. CDR3 DNA: TGCGCCAGCAGCCAAGGGACTAGCGGGGGGGCGGTATACAATGAGCAGTTCTTC.

The chain carries TRBV5-6 and TRBJ2-7; unclear D gene. The V end was cut by 3 bases, the J end by 0 bases, with 10 bases between. Looked up from germline, CDR1 is SGHDT and CDR2 is YYEEEE. The CDR3 loop spans 14 amino acids. CDR3 sequence: CASSSYFASYEQYF. The CDR3 region has the DNA TGTGCCAGCAGCTCCTATTTCGCCTCCTACGAGCAGTACTTC.

The CDR3 here is CASSGPHGELFF. The CDR3, as DNA: TGTGCCAGCAGTGGGCCCCACGGGGAGCTGTTTTTT. The chain combines TRBV6-1 with TRBJ2-2; D remains unclear. This CDR3 has 12 residues. With 4 bases removed from V and 7 bases from J, the gap between germline ends came to 7 bases. The germline V gene encodes CDR1 MNHNS and CDR2 SASEGT.